The 17 T cell receptor beta chains below all came from one sample that was sequenced in a study of T cell changes during pregnancy in multiple sclerosis. Libraries were prepared by immunoSEQ multiplex PCR; TCRdb keeps only in-frame clonotypes and omits some of them. The sample yields 33,000 or so clones, nearly 95% seen once. The material was CD4+ T cells from peripheral blood mononuclear cells, obtained in the third trimester of pregnancy. These receptors all stem from a female donor in good health, enrolled as a control in a pregnancy study.

The J gene is TRBJ1-1, the V gene TRBV27; 8 nucleotides agree with TRBD1. Germline-derived CDR1 and CDR2 are MNHEY and SMNVEV (reference sequence). With 3 bases clipped from V and 0 bases from J, the junction kept 12 bases outside the gene matches. This CDR3 region has 18 residues. CDR3 DNA sequence: TGTGCCAGCAGTTTCCGGCAGGGGGCCCTCGGGGTGAACACTGAAGCTTTCTTT. Residues: CASSFRQGALGVNTEAFF.

V usage is TRBV5-4 and J usage is TRBJ2-7; D call uncertain. This CDR3 has 13 amino acids. Trimming pared 4 bases from V and 2 bases from J, leaving 10 bases between. Per germline, CDR1 SGHNT and CDR2 YYREEE (reference sequence). CDR3 DNA sequence: TGTGCCAGCAGCGGGCCACTTACCTACGAGCAGTACTTC. It yields the protein CASSGPLTYEQYF.

The V and J genes are TRBV6-5 and TRBJ2-5; maybe TRBD2 (6 bases). This CDR3 is built from 15 residues. Germline CDR1 is MNHEY and CDR2 is SVGAGI. Trimming removed 2 bases at V and 1 base at J, with 11 bases between. Here the CDR3 DNA reads TGTGCCAGCAGTTACGGGGGAGGCAGCCAAGAGACCCAGTACTTC. Its protein product is CASSYGGGSQETQYF.

The V gene is TRBV6-4, the J gene TRBJ2-3, with 7 positions matching TRBD1. CDR3 length equals 20 residues. Germline CDR1 is MRHNA and CDR2 is SNTAGT. V shed 1 base, J shed 0 bases, and the junction held 16 bases outside the gene matches. The CDR3 spells CASSDWIPTTRDSSTDTQYF. The DNA for the CDR3 is TGTGCCAGCAGTGACTGGATTCCTACAACCCGGGACAGTAGCACAGATACGCAGTATTTT.

J is TRBJ2-3 and V is TRBV30, with 9 bases fitting TRBD1. Looked up from germline, CDR1 is GTSNPN and CDR2 is SVGIG (reference sequence). Losses at the gene ends were 3 bases for V and 1 base for J; bases not matched to a gene: 2. The CDR3 covers 14 residues. CDR3 bases: TGTGCCTGGAGATGGACAGGGGGCACAGATACGCAGTATTTT. Protein product: CAWRWTGGTDTQYF.

This chain uses TRBV6-5 with TRBJ1-2; the match to TRBD1 covers 10 bases. The CDR3 covers 15 residues. The trim removed 8 bases at V and 6 bases at J, leaving 12 bases unmatched. Per the germline V gene, CDR1 is MNHEY and CDR2 is SVGAGI. The CDR3 region is CASGTYRQGAHGYTF. CDR3 DNA: TGTGCCAGCGGAACCTATAGACAGGGGGCTCATGGCTACACCTTC.

The chain couples TRBV18 to TRBJ1-2; D ambiguous. V lost 3 bases to trimming and J lost 3 bases, with 8 bases between them. This CDR3 is built from 13 residues. Germline V gene lookup returns CDR1 KGHSH and CDR2 LQKENI. In nucleotides, the CDR3 is TGTGCCAGCTCACCGCGGGGAGACTATGGCTACACCTTC. This codes for CASSPRGDYGYTF.

This clone was recorded once. The chain employs TRBV18 and TRBJ1-3; 9 bases map to TRBD1. Germline CDR1 and CDR2: KGHSH and LQKENI. The J segment lost 4 bases and the V segment lost 5 bases, leaving 3 bases of the junction unmatched. The CDR3 sequence is 14 residues long. The CDR3 region has the DNA TGTGCCAGCTCATTGACAGGGGGAGGAAACACCATATATTTT. It encodes CASSLTGGGNTIYF. The full variable domain, completed using reference TRBV18 and TRBJ1-3, is NAGVMQNPRHLVRRRGQEARLRCSPMKGHSHVYWYRQLPEEGLKFMVYLQKENIIDESGMPKERFSAEFPKEGPSILRIQQVVRGDSAAYFCASSLTGGGNTIYFGEGSWLTVV.

The chain employs TRBV7-2 and TRBJ2-4, with 7 bases identical to TRBD1. V dropped 2 bases and J dropped 3; count of bases not matched to a gene: 4. CDR1 and CDR2 (germline): SGHTA, FQGNSA. This CDR3 is 15 amino acids long. The CDR3 protein is CASSLRTGDKNIQYF. The CDR3 DNA is TGTGCCAGCAGCTTAAGGACAGGAGACAAAAACATTCAGTACTTC.

The CDR3 DNA is TGTGCCACCTCCGGCGGGAGCACAGATACGCAGTATTTT. Its translation: CATSGGSTDTQYF. The chain links TRBV7-2 to TRBJ2-3, with D possibly matching TRBD2 (5 bases). V was trimmed by 10 bases and J by 0 bases, leaving 11 bases between them. The CDR3 is 13 residues long. Germline CDR1 reads SGHTA; CDR2 reads FQGNSA.

The V and J genes are TRBV19 and TRBJ1-5; D remains unclear. Per germline, CDR1 LNHDA and CDR2 SQIVND (reference sequence). There are 10 residues in the CDR3. CDR3 in amino acids: CAPTRRPQHF. The CDR3 DNA follows: TGTGCGCCAACCCGGAGGCCCCAGCATTTT.

The rearrangement joins TRBV28 to TRBJ2-1; TRBD1 is a possible D gene (6 bases). CDR1 MDHEN and CDR2 SYDVKM come from the germline V gene. V was shortened by 2 bases and J by 14 bases, with 16 bases between the two germline ends. The CDR3 is 13 residues long. CDR3 in amino acids: CASSLNRVIVEFF. CDR3 nucleotides: TGTGCCAGCAGTTTAAACAGGGTGATCGTTGAGTTCTTC. The full variable domain, its missing parts supplied by reference TRBV28 and TRBJ2-1, is DVKVTQSSRYLVKRTGEKVFLECVQDMDHENMFWYRQDPGLGLRLIYFSYDVKMKEKGDIPEGYSVSREKKERFSLILESASTNQTSMYLCASSLNRVIVEFFGPGTRLTVL.

The J gene is TRBJ1-5, the V gene TRBV10-2, with TRBD1 matching 9 bases. The V segment lost 5 bases and the J segment 8 bases; nucleotides outside the gene matches: 13. This CDR3 has 16 amino acids. Germline V CDR1 and CDR2: WSHSY, SAAADI. The CDR3 here is CASSWGTGRKGEPQHF. In DNA, the CDR3 is TGCGCCAGCAGTTGGGGGACAGGGAGGAAGGGAGAGCCCCAGCATTTT.

The rearrangement links TRBV28 to TRBJ1-5, with 7 bases fitting TRBD1. CDR3 length: 16 amino acids. Germline CDR1 is MDHEN and CDR2 is SYDVKM. V was clipped by 6 bases and J by 2 bases; unmatched bases: 10. The CDR3 protein is CASRSPRQGGNQPQHF. In DNA, the CDR3 is TGTGCCAGCAGGTCCCCCAGACAGGGAGGCAATCAGCCCCAGCATTTT.

The J gene is TRBJ1-5, the V gene TRBV6-5; 9 nucleotides match TRBD1. This CDR3 has 15 residues. V dropped 5 bases and J dropped 3; count of bases not matched to a gene: 5. Germline values: CDR1 MNHEY, CDR2 SVGAGI. CDR3 loop: CASSRQGVNNQPQHF. CDR3 DNA: TGTGCCAGCAGTAGACAGGGGGTAAACAATCAGCCCCAGCATTTT.

The V call is TRBV27, the J call TRBJ2-7; D might be TRBD1 (5 bases). Germline V lookup: CDR1 MNHEY, CDR2 SMNVEV (reference sequence). Deletions cut 6 bases from V and 3 bases from J, with 15 bases between. The CDR3 has 14 residues. The CDR3 DNA reads as TGTGCCAGCAGCCGTACAGGCCCTAACTACGAGCAGTACTTC. The encoded protein is CASSRTGPNYEQYF.

The V and J genes are TRBV7-3 and TRBJ2-5, with D perhaps TRBD1 (6 bases). CDR1 is SGHTA, CDR2 FQGTGA, per germline. With 2 bases removed from V and 6 bases from J, the gap between germline ends came to 16 bases. CDR3 length: 15 amino acids. The chain's CDR3 is CASSLSTGREQTQYF. CDR3 coding DNA: TGTGCCAGCAGCTTATCGACAGGTCGTGAGCAGACCCAGTACTTC.